A selection of T cell receptor beta chains follows, all from one sample in a study of blood T cell repertoires in COVID-19. Profiling relied on immunoSEQ multiplex PCR, and the TCRdb table lists in-frame clones only, not all of them. The repertoire holds 250,000 or so clones, roughly 80% seen once, with approximately 4% in the top ten. Sequencing input: PBMCs or T cells enriched from blood (not recorded which). The origin of the receptors is a woman aged 40 to 55 who had been exposed to COVID-19. The CDR3 runs from the conserved cysteine through the conserved F or W. D genes are given only for firm matches. A clone size is listed for some rows: how often the clone was seen (once, few, many), or a class if it is expanded.

-,TRBJ2-2,-,TRBV28,TGTGCCAGCAGTTTTGGGGTGGCAGGGTCTTACACCGGGGAGCTGTTTTTT,CASSFGVAGSYTGELFF
TRBD2,TRBJ2-2,once,TRBV4-3,TGCGCCAGCAGCCAAGATTCGGGGGGGCGGACCGGGGAGCTGTTTTTT,CASSQDSGGRTGELFF
TRBD1,TRBJ1-4,-,TRBV18,TGTGCCAGCTCACCAAACCGCCCTCAGGGGGCGACTAATGAAAAACTGTTTTTT,CASSPNRPQGATNEKLFF
TRBD1,TRBJ2-6,-,TRBV18,TGTGCCAGCTCACGCCCGGGACAGGGTTCCGGGGCCAACGTCCTGACTTTC,CASSRPGQGSGANVLTF
-,TRBJ2-7,-,TRBV7-2,TGTGCCAGCAGCTTCGACTTCTCCTACGAGCAGTACTTC,CASSFDFSYEQYF
-,TRBJ1-3,-,TRBV28,TGTGCCAGCAGTTCCCCGACAGCGTCCGACTCTGGAAACACCATATATTTT,CASSSPTASDSGNTIYF
-,TRBJ1-2,-,TRBV21-1,TGTGCCAGCAGCAAATTCGGGGAAAACTTCTATGGCTACACCTTC,CASSKFGENFYGYTF
-,TRBJ1-6,-,TRBV2,TGTGCCAGCACGGTTAGCTCCTATAATTCACCCCTCCACTTT,CASTVSSYNSPLHF
TRBD1,TRBJ1-5,-,TRBV19,TGTGCCACAGAGACAGGGGGAAGTAAGCCCCAGCATTTT,CATETGGSKPQHF
-,TRBJ2-7,-,TRBV9,TGTGCCAGCAGCGTAGATGAGGGTACCTACGAGCAGTACTTC,CASSVDEGTYEQYF
TRBD1,TRBJ1-2,-,TRBV6-5,TGTGCCAGCAGTTACGAGACAGGGTCCAGCTACACCTTC,CASSYETGSSYTF
TRBD1,TRBJ1-2,-,TRBV19,TGTGCCAGTAGTGTGGGGACAGGGCACTATGGCTACACCTTC,CASSVGTGHYGYTF
TRBD2,TRBJ2-3,-,TRBV2,TGTGCCAGCAGTGAAGGGGTAGCGGGGGGGCGAGATACGCAGTATTTT,CASSEGVAGGRDTQYF
TRBD1,TRBJ2-4,-,TRBV4-1,TGCGCCAGCAGCCAAGACACAGGGGCGGGTGAGGACATTCAGTACTTC,CASSQDTGAGEDIQYF
-,TRBJ2-3,-,TRBV4-1,TGCGCCAGCAGCCAAGGACTACTCAGCATCGGCACAGATACGCAGTATTTT,CASSQGLLSIGTDTQYF
-,TRBJ1-1,-,TRBV29-1,TGCAGCGTTGACAGGGGCACTGAAGCTTTCTTT,CSVDRGTEAFF
TRBD1,TRBJ1-4,-,TRBV5-4,TGTGCCAGCAGAAGGACAGGGGGGCAAAATGAAAAACTGTTTTTT,CASRRTGGQNEKLFF
TRBD1,TRBJ1-1,-,TRBV9,TGTGCCAGCAGCGGACAGGGGGCCTCCAACGAAGCTTTCTTT,CASSGQGASNEAFF
TRBD2,TRBJ2-3,-,TRBV7-2,TGTGCCAGCAGCCTTACTAGCGGGGGCGCAGATACGCAGTATTTT,CASSLTSGGADTQYF
TRBD2,TRBJ2-1,-,TRBV9,TGTGCCAGCAGCCCTCGGGCTAGCGGGGGGGCTTACAATGAGCAGTTCTTC,CASSPRASGGAYNEQFF
TRBD2,TRBJ2-1,-,TRBV7-9,TGTGCCAGCAGTAGCGGGGGCTACAATGAGCAGTTCTTC,CASSSGGYNEQFF
TRBD2,TRBJ2-7,-,TRBV3-1/TRBV3-2,TGTGCCAGCAGCTTAGCGGGGTCCTCCTACGAGCAGTACTTC,CASSLAGSSYEQYF
TRBD1,TRBJ1-3,-,TRBV30,TGTGCCTGGAGCCCTGACAGGGGGTCTGGAAACACCATATATTTT,CAWSPDRGSGNTIYF
-,TRBJ2-5,-,TRBV7-7,TGTGCTAGCAGCTTAGGGGGGGGCCTTGCAGAGACCCAGTACTTC,CASSLGGGLAETQYF
TRBD1,TRBJ1-6,few,TRBV5-4,TGTGCCAGCAGCATATTCAGGGGGCTAGAGAATTCACCCCTCCACTTT,CASSIFRGLENSPLHF
TRBD1,TRBJ2-7,-,TRBV9,TGTGCCAGCAGCCCGAGGACAGGGAGCGCCTACGAGCAGTACTTC,CASSPRTGSAYEQYF
TRBD1,TRBJ2-4,few,TRBV6-5,TGTGCCAGCAGCCAGGGGGCGTCAAACATTCAGTACTTC,CASSQGASNIQYF
TRBD1,TRBJ1-2,-,TRBV27,TGTGCCAGCAGTTTATCGAGGGGGCTTAATGGCTACACCTTC,CASSLSRGLNGYTF
-,TRBJ1-6,once,TRBV6-5,TGTGCCAGCAGCTTCTTGGGACAACAGAATTCACCCCTCCACTTT,CASSFLGQQNSPLHF
-,TRBJ1-2,-,TRBV20-1,TGCAGTGCCCGGGACTATGGCTACACCTTC,CSARDYGYTF
-,TRBJ1-6,-,TRBV2,TGTGCCAGCAGTGAACGGGAAAATTCACCCCTCCACTTT,CASSERENSPLHF
TRBD2,TRBJ2-3,-,TRBV18,TGTGCCAGCTCACCACGAGGCGGGGGGAACGCAGATACGCAGTATTTT,CASSPRGGGNADTQYF
TRBD1,TRBJ1-2,-,TRBV7-2,TGTGCCAGCAGCTTAGGACGACAGGGAGCCTCCTATGGCTACACCTTC,CASSLGRQGASYGYTF
TRBD1,TRBJ1-3,-,TRBV18,TGTGCCAGCCTACCGGGACAGGGCCTTGGAAACACCATATATTTT,CASLPGQGLGNTIYF
-,TRBJ1-2,-,TRBV19,TGTGCCAGTAGTCGTGGGACATCGGCCTATGGCTACACCTTC,CASSRGTSAYGYTF
TRBD1,TRBJ1-1,few,TRBV5-1,TGCGCCAGCAGCCCCCAGGGGGACACTGAAGCTTTCTTT,CASSPQGDTEAFF
TRBD1,TRBJ1-5,-,TRBV19,TGTGCCAGTAGACCGGGACAGGGGGAACAGCCCCAGCATTTT,CASRPGQGEQPQHF
TRBD1,TRBJ1-2,-,TRBV28,TGTGCCAGCAGCCTCCTGGGACAGGGCTATGGCTACACCTTC,CASSLLGQGYGYTF
TRBD2,TRBJ2-3,-,TRBV6-5,TGTGCCAGCAGGGGGGCTAGCGGGCCGACGGATACGCAGTATTTT,CASRGASGPTDTQYF
TRBD2,TRBJ2-2,-,TRBV19,TGTGCCAGTAGTATCGGTGGGGGGGCCGGGGAGCTGTTTTTT,CASSIGGGAGELFF
-,TRBJ1-3,-,TRBV2,TGTGCCAGCAATTCAGGGGCTGGAAACACCATATATTTT,CASNSGAGNTIYF
-,TRBJ1-5,once,TRBV6-5,TGTGCCAGCAGTTACTCAAGGGGTCAGCCCCAGCATTTT,CASSYSRGQPQHF
TRBD1,TRBJ2-5,-,TRBV18,TGTGCCAGCTCGTTAACCGGGACAGTCCTCCAAGAGACCCAGTACTTC,CASSLTGTVLQETQYF
-,TRBJ1-3,-,TRBV7-9,TGTGCCAGCAGCTCCCCAGGCGGCAGGGTGAACACCATATATTTT,CASSSPGGRVNTIYF
-,TRBJ1-1,once,TRBV11-1,TGTGCCAGCAGCTTAGACAGGCCGAACACTGAAGCTTTCTTT,CASSLDRPNTEAFF
-,TRBJ1-2,once,TRBV7-2,TGTGCCAGCAGCCCAGACGGTGGAGGGAGGTATGGCTACACCTTC,CASSPDGGGRYGYTF
-,TRBJ1-5,few,TRBV9,TGTGCCAGCAGCGTACAGGGCGGGGACTTCCAACCGCCTTATCAGCCCCAGCATTTT,CASSVQGGDFQPPYQPQHF
TRBD1,TRBJ2-2,-,TRBV5-4,TGTGCCAGCAGCTTGTTCGGACAGGGACGCACCGGGGAGCTGTTTTTT,CASSLFGQGRTGELFF
-,TRBJ1-3,-,TRBV4-2,TGTGCCAGCAGCCAAGACTGGCAACAGGGACCTGGAAACACCATATATTTT,CASSQDWQQGPGNTIYF
-,TRBJ1-1,-,TRBV28,TGTGCCAGCAGTACCGGACATAAGAACACTGAAGCTTTCTTT,CASSTGHKNTEAFF
TRBD2,TRBJ2-1,once,TRBV3-1/TRBV3-2,TGTGCCAGCAGCCAACAAAGCGGGGGTGGCTATGAGCAGTTCTTC,CASSQQSGGGYEQFF